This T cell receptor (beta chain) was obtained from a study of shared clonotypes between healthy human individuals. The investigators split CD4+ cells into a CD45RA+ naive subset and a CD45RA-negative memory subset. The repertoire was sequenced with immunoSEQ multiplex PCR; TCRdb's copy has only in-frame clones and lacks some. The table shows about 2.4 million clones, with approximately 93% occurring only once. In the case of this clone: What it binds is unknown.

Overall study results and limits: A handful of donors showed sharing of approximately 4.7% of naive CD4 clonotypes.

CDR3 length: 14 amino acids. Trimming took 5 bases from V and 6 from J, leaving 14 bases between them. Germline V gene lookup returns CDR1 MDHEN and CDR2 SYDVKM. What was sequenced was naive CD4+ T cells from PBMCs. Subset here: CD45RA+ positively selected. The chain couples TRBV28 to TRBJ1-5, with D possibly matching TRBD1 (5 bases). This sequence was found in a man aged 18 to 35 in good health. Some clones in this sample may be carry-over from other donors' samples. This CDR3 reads CASSPQGIGQPQHF. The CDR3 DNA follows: TGTGCCAGCAGTCCTCAGGGTATTGGTCAGCCCCAGCATTTT. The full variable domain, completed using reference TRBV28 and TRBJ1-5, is DVKVTQSSRYLVKRTGEKVFLECVQDMDHENMFWYRQDPGLGLRLIYFSYDVKMKEKGDIPEGYSVSREKKERFSLILESASTNQTSMYLCASSPQGIGQPQHFGDGTRLSIL.